One sample yielded the 19 T cell receptor beta chains listed below, sequenced in a study of blood T cell repertoires in COVID-19 (dated by TCRdb to the early 2020s). The library relied on the immunoSEQ multiplex PCR assay. TCRdb's version of the immuneACCESS table is confined to in-frame rearrangements and falls short of the full clone set. An unresolved V gene accounts for under half of the shortfall where checked; the remainder is of unknown origin. This sample has some 280,000 clones in its table, and about 89% of those were observed once. The ten largest clones represent 0.94% of the sample. The sequencing sample was made of peripheral blood. The receptors were sampled from a woman aged 40 to 55 who had recovered from COVID-19.

This chain connects TRBV4-1 to TRBJ2-7; 9 positions agree with TRBD1. The V gene's germline CDR1 is MGHRA and CDR2 YSYEKL. Unmatched junction bases numbered 7, after V lost 6 bases and J lost 7 bases. The CDR3 contains 13 residues. This chain's CDR3 is CASRGDRVGEQYF. The CDR3 DNA reads as TGCGCCAGCAGAGGGGACAGGGTGGGTGAGCAGTACTTC.

This sequence joins TRBV30 and TRBJ1-6; a weak D match, TRBD1 (5 bases). Germline V gives CDR1 GTSNPN, CDR2 SVGIG (reference sequence). Trimming stripped 4 bases from V and 6 bases from J, with 13 bases between. This CDR3 spans 14 amino acids. CDR3 DNA: TGTGCCTGGAACAAAGCGGGGCGTAATTCACCCCTCCACTTT. It specifies CAWNKAGRNSPLHF.

The chain has TRBV6-5 and TRBJ1-2, with D possibly TRBD1 on 6 matching bases. The germline V gene encodes CDR1 MNHEY and CDR2 SVGAGI. This CDR3 spans 14 amino acids. The V gene lost 5 bases and the J gene lost 4 bases, with 14 bases spanning the gap. The CDR3 loop is CASSLSGGAYGYTF. Here the CDR3 DNA reads TGTGCCAGCAGTCTATCGGGGGGCGCCTATGGCTACACCTTC.

V is TRBV5-1 and J is TRBJ2-1; D remains unclear. V was clipped by 0 bases and J by 6 bases, with 16 bases between them. This CDR3 comprises 16 residues. CDR1 and CDR2 (germline): SGHRS, YFSETQ. The CDR3 loop reads CASSLVPVGSSNEQFF. In nucleotides, the CDR3 is TGCGCCAGCAGCTTGGTTCCCGTGGGTAGCAGCAATGAGCAGTTCTTC.

The rearrangement joins TRBV9 to TRBJ2-3; TRBD2 matches at 9 bases. CDR3 size: 16 residues. V trimming: 0 bases; J trimming: 7 bases; junction bases outside the gene matches: 9. The germline V gene encodes CDR1 SGDLS and CDR2 YYNGEE. The CDR3 coding sequence is TGTGCCAGCAGCGTAGGGTTTGCGGGAGGGGGGAATACGCAGTATTTT. This gives the protein CASSVGFAGGGNTQYF.

The J gene is TRBJ2-2, the V gene TRBV30; unclear D gene. The V end was cut by 0 bases, the J end by 6 bases, with 17 bases between. The CDR3 runs 16 residues. Germline loops: CDR1 GTSNPN, CDR2 SVGIG (reference sequence). As DNA, the CDR3 is TGTGCCTGGAGTGTAACGCCGCTCACTAAGCCCGGGGAGCTGTTTTTT. Translating gives CAWSVTPLTKPGELFF.

The chain employs TRBV9 and TRBJ2-2, with 13 bases identical to TRBD2. CDR1 SGDLS and CDR2 YYNGEE come from the germline V gene. After removal of 4 bases from V and 9 bases from J, the junction contained 6 bases not matched to a gene. The CDR3 covers 15 residues. The CDR3 nucleotides are TGTGCCAGCAGCCCGGGACTAGCGGGACCGCGGGAGCTGTTTTTT. Translation: CASSPGLAGPRELFF. The whole variable domain, remainder taken from reference TRBV9 and TRBJ2-2, is DSGVTQTPKHLITATGQRVTLRCSPRSGDLSVYWYQQSLDQGLQFLIQYYNGEERAKGNILERFSAQQFPDLHSELNLSSLELGDSALYFCASSPGLAGPRELFFGEGSRLTVL.

This chain's CDR3 is CASRPQGLKTQYF. In nucleotides, the CDR3 is TGCGCCAGCAGGCCACAGGGGTTGAAGACCCAGTACTTC. V usage is TRBV5-1 and J usage is TRBJ2-5, with TRBD1 identical over 7 bases. V lost 5 bases, J lost 6 bases, and 7 bases stayed unmatched. Germline V gene lookup returns CDR1 SGHRS and CDR2 YFSETQ. There are 13 residues in the CDR3.

This clone was counted a few times. The rearrangement links TRBV25-1 to TRBJ2-7, with a tentative D call TRBD2 (5 bases). The germline V and J ends were trimmed by 2 bases and 6 bases, with 8 bases remaining between them. The germline CDR1 and CDR2 sequences are MGHDK and SYGVNS. The CDR3 has 12 amino acids. Written as DNA, the CDR3 is TGTGCCAGCAGTGAACCTAGCTCCGAGCAGTACTTC. This codes for CASSEPSSEQYF.

This clone was found once. The rearrangement joins TRBV6-1 to TRBJ2-5, with 10 bases that match TRBD2. The germline V gene encodes CDR1 MNHNS and CDR2 SASEGT. The length of the CDR3 is 16 residues. J gave up 0 bases and V 4 bases, and 5 bases lay outside the gene matches. The CDR3 DNA is TGTGCCAGCAGTGTATCGCTAGCGGGAGACCAAGAGACCCAGTACTTC. As protein: CASSVSLAGDQETQYF.

V gene TRBV7-8 combines with J gene TRBJ2-5; TRBD2 matches 9 bases. The CDR3 is made up of 17 amino acids. From germline, CDR1 is SGHVS and CDR2 FQNEAQ. V shed 0 bases, J shed 5 bases, and the junction held 10 bases outside the gene matches. CDR3 sequence (DNA): TGTGCCAGCAGCTTAGCCCCTGGGCGGGAGGGCCTGGAGACCCAGTACTTC. It translates to CASSLAPGREGLETQYF.

Only one count was recorded for this clone. This chain joins TRBV2 and TRBJ2-1; 9 nucleotides agree with TRBD2. CDR3 length: 14 residues. Germline CDR1 and CDR2: SNHLY and FYNNEI. The ends lost 3 bases at V and 5 bases at J; junction bases unmatched: 2. The CDR3 protein is CASSEASGNNEQFF. In nucleotides, the CDR3 is TGTGCCAGCAGTGAGGCTAGCGGGAACAATGAGCAGTTCTTC.

The chain carries TRBV6-1 and TRBJ2-5; 7 bases are a match to TRBD1. The CDR3 is made up of 16 amino acids. The V gene end was trimmed by 4 bases and the J gene end by 5 bases; junction bases not matched to a gene: 13. Germline CDR1 and CDR2: MNHNS and SASEGT. CDR3 residues: CASSGQGGIRLETQYF. The CDR3 DNA reads TGTGCCAGCAGTGGACAGGGTGGAATTAGGCTGGAGACCCAGTACTTC.

The chain joins TRBV9 to TRBJ2-2; maybe TRBD1 (5 bases). V lost 1 base to trimming and J lost 3 bases, with 10 bases between them. CDR3 size: 15 residues. The germline V gene has CDR1 SGDLS and CDR2 YYNGEE. The CDR3 nucleotides are TGTGCCAGCAGCGTATCAGGGTTGGACACCGGGGAGCTGTTTTTT. This translates into CASSVSGLDTGELFF.

J is TRBJ2-5 and V is TRBV28, with D maybe TRBD1 (6 bases). The V gene's germline CDR1 is MDHEN and CDR2 SYDVKM. The CDR3 extends over 15 amino acids. V shed 7 bases and J shed 1 base, with 16 bases lying between them. The CDR3 sequence is CASTSSAQGQETQYF. The CDR3 nucleotides are TGTGCCAGCACCTCAAGCGCACAGGGCCAAGAGACCCAGTACTTC.

DNA for the CDR3: TGTGCCAGCAGCTCAAGCGGACTAACCGACTCCTACAATGAGCAGTTCTTC. Amino acids: CASSSSGLTDSYNEQFF. This rearrangement joins TRBV7-6 to TRBJ2-1; possibly TRBD2 for D (6 bases). This CDR3 has 17 residues. The germline CDR1 and CDR2 sequences are SGHVS and FNYEAQ. V was pared by 4 bases and J by 0 bases, with 16 bases between.

The chain couples TRBV6-6 to TRBJ1-1; D unclear. This CDR3 contains 14 residues. Trimming removed 0 bases from V and 5 bases from J, with 10 bases in between. Per the germline V gene, CDR1 is MNHNY and CDR2 is SVGAGI (reference sequence). CDR3 protein: CASSYSSRETEAFF. In DNA form, the CDR3 reads TGTGCCAGCAGTTACTCTTCCCGGGAGACTGAAGCTTTCTTT.

V is TRBV9 and J is TRBJ2-1; possible D gene TRBD2, 6 bases. Germline V CDR1 and CDR2: SGDLS, YYNGEE. V lost 0 bases to trimming and J lost 10 bases, with 14 bases between them. CDR3 length: 14 residues. CDR3 nucleotides: TGTGCCAGCAGCGTAGCTGGCGCCCGGGGGGAGCAGTTCTTC. Translating it yields CASSVAGARGEQFF.

The V gene is TRBV5-1, the J gene TRBJ2-7, with D possibly being TRBD1 (6 bases). Germline V lookup: CDR1 SGHRS, CDR2 YFSETQ. Trimming stripped 0 bases from V and 3 bases from J, with 13 bases between. There are 15 residues in the CDR3. In nucleotides, the CDR3 is TGCGCCAGCAGCTTGGCCACAGGGAGTTTCTACGAGCAGTACTTC. It encodes CASSLATGSFYEQYF.